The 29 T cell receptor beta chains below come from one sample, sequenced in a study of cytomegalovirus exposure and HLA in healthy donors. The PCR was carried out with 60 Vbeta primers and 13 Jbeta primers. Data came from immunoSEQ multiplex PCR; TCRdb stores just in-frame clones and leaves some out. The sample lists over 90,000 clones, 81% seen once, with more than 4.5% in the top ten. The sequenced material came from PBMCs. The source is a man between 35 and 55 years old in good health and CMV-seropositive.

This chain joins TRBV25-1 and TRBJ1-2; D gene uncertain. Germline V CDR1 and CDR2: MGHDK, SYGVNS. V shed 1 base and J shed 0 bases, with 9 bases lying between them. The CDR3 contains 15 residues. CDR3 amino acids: CASSESGITNYGYTF. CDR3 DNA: TGTGCCAGCAGTGAATCGGGGATCACTAACTATGGCTACACCTTC.

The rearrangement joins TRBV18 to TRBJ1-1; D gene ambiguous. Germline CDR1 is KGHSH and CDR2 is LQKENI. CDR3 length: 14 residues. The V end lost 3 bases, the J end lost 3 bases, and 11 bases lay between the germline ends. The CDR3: CASSPFVGDTEAFF. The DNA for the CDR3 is TGTGCCAGCTCACCCTTCGTTGGAGACACTGAAGCTTTCTTT.

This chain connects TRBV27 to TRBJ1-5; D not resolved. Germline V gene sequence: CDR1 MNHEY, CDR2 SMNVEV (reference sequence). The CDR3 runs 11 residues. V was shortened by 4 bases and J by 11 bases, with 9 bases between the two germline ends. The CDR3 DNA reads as TGTGCCAGCAGTTCGGGAGGGTCCCAGCATTTT. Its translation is CASSSGGSQHF.

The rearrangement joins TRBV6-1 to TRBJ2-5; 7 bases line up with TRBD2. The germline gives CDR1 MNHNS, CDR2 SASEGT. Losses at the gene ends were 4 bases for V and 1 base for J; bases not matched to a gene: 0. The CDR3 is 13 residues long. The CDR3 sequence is CASSGTSQETQYF. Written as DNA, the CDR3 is TGTGCCAGCAGTGGGACTAGCCAAGAGACCCAGTACTTC.

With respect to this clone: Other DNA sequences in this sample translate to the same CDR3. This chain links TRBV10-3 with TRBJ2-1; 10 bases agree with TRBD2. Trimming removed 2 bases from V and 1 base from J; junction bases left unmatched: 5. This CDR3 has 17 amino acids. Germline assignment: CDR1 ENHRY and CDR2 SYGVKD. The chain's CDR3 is CAISEPEREGSYNEQFF. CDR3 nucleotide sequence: TGTGCCATCAGTGAGCCTGAGCGGGAGGGGTCCTACAATGAGCAGTTCTTC.

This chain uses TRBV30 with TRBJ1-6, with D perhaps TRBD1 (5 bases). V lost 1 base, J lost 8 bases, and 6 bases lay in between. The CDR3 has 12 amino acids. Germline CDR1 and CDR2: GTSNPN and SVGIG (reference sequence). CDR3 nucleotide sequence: TGTGCCTGGAGTGAGGGGTATTCACCCCTCCACTTT. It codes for CAWSEGYSPLHF. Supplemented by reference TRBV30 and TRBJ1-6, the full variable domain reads SQTIHQWPATLVQPVGSPLSLECTVEGTSNPNLYWYRQAAGRGLQLLFYSVGIGQISSEVPQNLSASRPQDRQFILSSKKLLLSDSGFYLCAWSEGYSPLHFGNGTRLTVT.

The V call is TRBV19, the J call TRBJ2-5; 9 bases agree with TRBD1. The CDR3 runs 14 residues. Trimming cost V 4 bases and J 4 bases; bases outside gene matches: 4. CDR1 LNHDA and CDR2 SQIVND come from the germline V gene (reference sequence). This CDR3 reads CASSRWDRVETQYF. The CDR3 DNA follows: TGTGCCAGTAGTAGGTGGGACAGGGTAGAGACCCAGTACTTC.

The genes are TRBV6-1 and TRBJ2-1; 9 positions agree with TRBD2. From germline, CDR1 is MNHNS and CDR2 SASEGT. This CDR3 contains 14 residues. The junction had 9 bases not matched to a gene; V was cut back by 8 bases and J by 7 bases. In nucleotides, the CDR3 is TGTGCCAGCGACCGGGCTAGCGGGAATAATGAGCAGTTCTTC. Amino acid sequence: CASDRASGNNEQFF.

As DNA, the CDR3 is TGCAGCGTTGAAGAAGGGGGATACACTGAAGCTTTCTTT. Translated, it gives CSVEEGGYTEAFF. The chain carries TRBV29-1 and TRBJ1-1; weak D call: TRBD1 (6 bases). The CDR3 runs to 13 residues. The V gene lost 0 bases and the J gene lost 3 bases, with 8 bases spanning the gap. Germline CDR1 is SQVTM and CDR2 is ANQGSEA.

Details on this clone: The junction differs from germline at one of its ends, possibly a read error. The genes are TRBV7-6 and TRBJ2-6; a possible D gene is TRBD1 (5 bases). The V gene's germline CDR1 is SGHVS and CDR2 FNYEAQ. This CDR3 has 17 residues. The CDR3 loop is CASSPRGEAAGANGLTF. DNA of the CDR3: TGTGCCAGCAGCCCCCGAGGAGAGGCGGCTGGGGCCAACGGCCTGACTTTC.

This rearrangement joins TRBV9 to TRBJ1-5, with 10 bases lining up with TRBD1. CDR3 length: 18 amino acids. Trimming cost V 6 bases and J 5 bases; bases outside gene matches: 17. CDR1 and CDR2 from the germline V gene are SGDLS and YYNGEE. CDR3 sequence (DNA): TGTGCCAGCAAAGGGGGCGGGACAGGGGATAATTGTGATCAGCCCCAGCATTTT. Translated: CASKGGGTGDNCDQPQHF.

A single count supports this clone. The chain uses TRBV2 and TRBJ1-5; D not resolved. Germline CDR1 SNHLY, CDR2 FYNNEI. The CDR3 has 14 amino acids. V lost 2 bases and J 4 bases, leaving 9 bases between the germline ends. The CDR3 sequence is CASSEQLTNQPQHF. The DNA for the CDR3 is TGTGCCAGCAGTGAACAGTTGACTAATCAGCCCCAGCATTTT.

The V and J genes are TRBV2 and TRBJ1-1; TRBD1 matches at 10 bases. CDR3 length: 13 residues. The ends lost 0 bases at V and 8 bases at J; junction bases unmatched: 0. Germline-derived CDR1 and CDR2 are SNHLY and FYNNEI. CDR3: CASSEATGGEAFF. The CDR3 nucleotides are TGTGCCAGCAGTGAAGCGACAGGGGGCGAAGCTTTCTTT.

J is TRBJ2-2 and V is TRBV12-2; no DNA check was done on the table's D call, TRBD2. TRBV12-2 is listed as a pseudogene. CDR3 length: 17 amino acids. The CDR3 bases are TGTGCAAGTCGCCATGGACTAGCCCGAGCCCGGACCGGGGAGCTGTTTTTT. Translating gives CASRHGLARARTGELFF.

CDR3 coding DNA: TGCGCCAGCAGTCCGGCGGGGCAGGTCAAGGGGGGGGCCAACGTCCTGACTTTC. This codes for CASSPAGQVKGGANVLTF. This sequence joins TRBV23-1 and TRBJ2-6, with D possibly matching TRBD2 (6 bases). TRBV23-1 belongs to the ORF category, with a function that is uncertain. The CDR3 consists of 18 residues. Trimming shortened V by 4 bases and J by 4 bases, and 20 bases separated the two germline ends.

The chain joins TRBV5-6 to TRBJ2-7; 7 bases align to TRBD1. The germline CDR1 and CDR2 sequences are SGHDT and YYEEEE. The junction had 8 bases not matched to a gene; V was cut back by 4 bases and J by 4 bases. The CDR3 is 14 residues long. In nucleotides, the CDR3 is TGTGCCAGCAGCCCCGGGACAGACCAATACGAGCAGTACTTC. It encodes CASSPGTDQYEQYF.

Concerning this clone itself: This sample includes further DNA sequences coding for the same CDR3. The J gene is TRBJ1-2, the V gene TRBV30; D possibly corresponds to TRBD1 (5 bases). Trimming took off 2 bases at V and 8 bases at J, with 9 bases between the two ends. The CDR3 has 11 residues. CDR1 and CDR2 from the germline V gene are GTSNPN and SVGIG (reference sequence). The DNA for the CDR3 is TGTGCCTGGAGTTCGGGGGGAGGCTACACCTTC. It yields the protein CAWSSGGGYTF.

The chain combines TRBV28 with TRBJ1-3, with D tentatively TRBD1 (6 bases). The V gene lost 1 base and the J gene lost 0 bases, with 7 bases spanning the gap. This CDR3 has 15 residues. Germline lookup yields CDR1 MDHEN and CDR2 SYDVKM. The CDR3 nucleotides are TGTGCCAGCAGTTTATCAGGGGTCTCTGGAAACACCATATATTTT. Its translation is CASSLSGVSGNTIYF.

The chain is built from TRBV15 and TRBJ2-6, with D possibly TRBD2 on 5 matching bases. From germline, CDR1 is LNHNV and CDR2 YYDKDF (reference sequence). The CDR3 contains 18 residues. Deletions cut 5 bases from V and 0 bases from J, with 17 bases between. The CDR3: CATSARGGRSSGANVLTF. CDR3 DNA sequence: TGTGCCACCAGCGCCCGTGGCGGGCGCTCCTCTGGGGCCAACGTCCTGACTTTC.

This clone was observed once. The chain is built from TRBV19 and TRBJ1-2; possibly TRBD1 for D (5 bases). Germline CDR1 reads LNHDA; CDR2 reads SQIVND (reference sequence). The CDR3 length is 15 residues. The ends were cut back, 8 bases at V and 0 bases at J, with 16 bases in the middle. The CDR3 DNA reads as TGTGCCAGTTGTCAGGGTAGTAAGGCTAACTATGGCTACACCTTC. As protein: CASCQGSKANYGYTF. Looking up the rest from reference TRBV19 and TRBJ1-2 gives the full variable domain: DGGITQSPKYLFRKEGQNVTLSCEQNLNHDAMYWYRQDPGQGLRLIYYSQIVNDFQKGDIAEGYSVSREKKESFPLTVTSAQKNPTAFYLCASCQGSKANYGYTFGSGTRLTVV.

The chain's CDR3 is CASSLGGGPTGELFF. DNA of the CDR3: TGTGCCAGCAGCTTGGGCGGGGGGCCTACCGGGGAGCTGTTTTTT. The chain links TRBV7-6 to TRBJ2-2, with 8 bases that match TRBD2. This CDR3 contains 15 residues. J gave up 5 bases and V 3 bases, and 5 bases lay outside the gene matches. Germline V gene sequence: CDR1 SGHVS, CDR2 FNYEAQ. The variable domain in full, with the rest retrieved from reference TRBV7-6 and TRBJ2-2, is GAGVSQSPRYKVTKRGQDVALRCDPISGHVSLYWYRQALGQGPEFLTYFNYEAQQDKSGLPNDRFSAERPEGSISTLTIQRTEQRDSAMYRCASSLGGGPTGELFFGEGSRLTVL.

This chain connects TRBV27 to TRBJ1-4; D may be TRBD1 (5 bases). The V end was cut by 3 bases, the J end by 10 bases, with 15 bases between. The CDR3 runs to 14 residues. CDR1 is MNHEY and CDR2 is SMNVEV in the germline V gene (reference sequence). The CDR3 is CASSFQGLNGKLFF. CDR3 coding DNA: TGTGCCAGCAGTTTTCAGGGCCTAAACGGAAAACTGTTTTTT.

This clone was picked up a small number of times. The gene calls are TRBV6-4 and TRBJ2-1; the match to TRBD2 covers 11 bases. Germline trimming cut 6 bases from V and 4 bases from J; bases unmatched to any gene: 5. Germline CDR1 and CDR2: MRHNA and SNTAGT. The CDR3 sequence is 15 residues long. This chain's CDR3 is CASSPLAGEYNEQFF. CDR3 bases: TGTGCCAGCAGCCCACTAGCGGGAGAGTACAATGAGCAGTTCTTC.

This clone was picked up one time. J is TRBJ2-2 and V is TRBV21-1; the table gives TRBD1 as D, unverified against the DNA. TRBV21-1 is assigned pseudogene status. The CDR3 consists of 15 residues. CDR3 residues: CASSKVTGSVGELFF. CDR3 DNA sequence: TGTGCCAGCAGCAAAGTGACAGGGTCTGTCGGGGAGCTGTTTTTT.

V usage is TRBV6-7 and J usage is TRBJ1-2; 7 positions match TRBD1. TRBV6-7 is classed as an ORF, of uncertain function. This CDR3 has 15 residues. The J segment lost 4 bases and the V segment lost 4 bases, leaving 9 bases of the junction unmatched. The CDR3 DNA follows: TGTGCCAGCAGTTCACAGACAGGGACGATCTATGGCTACACCTTC. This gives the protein CASSSQTGTIYGYTF.

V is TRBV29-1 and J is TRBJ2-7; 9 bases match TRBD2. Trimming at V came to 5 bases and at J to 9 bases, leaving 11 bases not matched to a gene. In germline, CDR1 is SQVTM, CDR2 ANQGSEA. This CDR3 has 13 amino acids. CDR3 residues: CSVQASGTLVQYF. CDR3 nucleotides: TGCAGCGTTCAAGCTAGCGGGACGCTCGTGCAGTACTTC.

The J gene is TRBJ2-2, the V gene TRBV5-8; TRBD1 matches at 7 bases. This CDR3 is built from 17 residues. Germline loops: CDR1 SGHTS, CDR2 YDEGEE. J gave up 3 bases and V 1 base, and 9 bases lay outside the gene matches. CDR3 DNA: TGTGCCAGCAGCTTGCTTCGTAGGGGGCAATACACCGGGGAGCTGTTTTTT. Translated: CASSLLRRGQYTGELFF.

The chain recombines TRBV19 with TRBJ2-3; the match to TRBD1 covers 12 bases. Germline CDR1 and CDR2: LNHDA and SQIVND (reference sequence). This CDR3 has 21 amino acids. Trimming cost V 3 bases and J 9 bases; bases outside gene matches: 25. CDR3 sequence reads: CASSIRPGQGAPWETGWTQYF. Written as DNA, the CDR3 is TGTGCCAGTAGTATTCGCCCGGGACAGGGGGCTCCCTGGGAGACTGGTTGGACGCAGTATTTT.

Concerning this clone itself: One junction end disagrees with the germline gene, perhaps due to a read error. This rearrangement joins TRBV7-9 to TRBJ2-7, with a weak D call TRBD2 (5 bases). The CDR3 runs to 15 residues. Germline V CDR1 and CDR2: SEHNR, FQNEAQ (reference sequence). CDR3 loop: CSSSFRGPNSYEQYF. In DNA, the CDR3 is TGTTCCAGCAGCTTTCGAGGGCCGAACTCCTACGAGCAGTACTTC.